Following are 24 T cell receptor beta chains from one sample sequenced in a study of blood T cell repertoires in COVID-19. Assay used: immunoSEQ multiplex PCR; TCRdb lists only in-frame clones, some missing. The repertoire holds under 300,000 clones, with 87% as singletons. The material sequenced was peripheral blood. The receptors come from a man aged 60 to 75 who had recovered from COVID-19.

The V gene is TRBV19, the J gene TRBJ1-4; TRBD1 matches at 7 bases. V shed 6 bases, J shed 0 bases, and the junction held 4 bases outside the gene matches. From germline, CDR1 is LNHDA and CDR2 SQIVND (reference sequence). The CDR3 consists of 15 residues. CDR3 in DNA: TGTGCCAGTAGGACAGGGATATCAACTAATGAAAAACTGTTTTTT. It specifies CASRTGISTNEKLFF. Complete variable domain (other parts from reference TRBV19 and TRBJ1-4): DGGITQSPKYLFRKEGQNVTLSCEQNLNHDAMYWYRQDPGQGLRLIYYSQIVNDFQKGDIAEGYSVSREKKESFPLTVTSAQKNPTAFYLCASRTGISTNEKLFFGSGTQLSVL.

The V gene is TRBV27, the J gene TRBJ1-2, with D hard to call. Trimming took off 6 bases at V and 3 bases at J, with 11 bases between the two ends. CDR3 size: 13 residues. CDR1 and CDR2 (germline): MNHEY, SMNVEV (reference sequence). CDR3: CASSMAFDYGYTF. The CDR3 DNA reads as TGTGCCAGCAGCATGGCTTTCGACTATGGCTACACCTTC.

V gene TRBV5-1 combines with J gene TRBJ2-7; TRBD1 agrees at 8 bases. Trimming took 9 bases from V and 2 from J; bases not matched to a gene: 10. Germline V gene lookup returns CDR1 SGHRS and CDR2 YFSETQ. The CDR3 is made up of 14 amino acids. The CDR3 protein is CATGAGQGAYEQYF. The CDR3 DNA is TGCGCCACCGGGGCCGGACAGGGCGCCTACGAGCAGTACTTC.

The chain links TRBV6-5 to TRBJ1-1; 7 bases match TRBD1. The CDR3 contains 13 residues. Germline CDR1 and CDR2: MNHEY and SVGAGI. The trim removed 6 bases at V and 8 bases at J, leaving 9 bases unmatched. In DNA form, the CDR3 reads TGTGCCAGCAGAGGACAGGTCGGCCCAGAAGCTTTCTTT. Its protein product is CASRGQVGPEAFF.

The CDR3, as DNA: TGTGCCAGCAGCCTAAACAGTGATACGCAGTATTTT. It yields the protein CASSLNSDTQYF. V usage is TRBV7-9 and J usage is TRBJ2-3; D uncertain. From germline, CDR1 is SEHNR and CDR2 FQNEAQ (reference sequence). This CDR3 has 12 residues. V was clipped by 5 bases and J by 6 bases, with 9 bases between them.

The chain combines TRBV24-1 with TRBJ2-2, with 7 bases lining up with TRBD1. V was pared by 3 bases and J by 0 bases, with 6 bases of the junction left unmatched. CDR3 length: 17 residues. From germline, CDR1 is KGHDR and CDR2 SFDVKD. The CDR3 protein is CATSDGTGTANTGELFF. The CDR3, as DNA: TGTGCCACCAGTGATGGAACCGGGACAGCGAACACCGGGGAGCTGTTTTTT.

This chain uses TRBV2 with TRBJ2-3; TRBD2 matches at 8 bases. CDR1 is SNHLY, CDR2 FYNNEI, per germline. Trimming took 2 bases from V and 1 from J; bases not matched to a gene: 8. The CDR3 totals 17 residues. This CDR3 is CASSERRTSGGTDTQYF. In DNA form, the CDR3 reads TGTGCCAGCAGTGAAAGGCGTACTAGCGGTGGCACAGATACGCAGTATTTT.

In nucleotides, the CDR3 is TGTGCCATTCCCCTGCCGGGGGACAGGGGCGAGCAGTACGTC. Translation gives CAIPLPGDRGEQYV. The chain links TRBV3-1 (or the pseudogene TRBV3-2) to TRBJ2-7, with TRBD1 matching over 10 bases. The CDR3 has 14 residues. V trimming: 10 bases; J trimming: 6 bases; junction bases outside the gene matches: 12. Looked up from germline, CDR1 is LGHDT and CDR2 is YNNKEL (reference sequence).

The chain combines TRBV5-1 with TRBJ2-6, with D perhaps matching TRBD2 (5 bases). V was trimmed by 3 bases and J by 2 bases, leaving 15 bases between them. The germline V gene encodes CDR1 SGHRS and CDR2 YFSETQ. This CDR3 spans 17 amino acids. This CDR3 reads CASSYGRGTTGANVLTF. In DNA form, the CDR3 reads TGCGCCAGCAGCTACGGACGGGGAACCACTGGGGCCAACGTCCTGACTTTC.

The chain uses TRBV5-1 and TRBJ2-3, with 9 positions matching TRBD2. The CDR3 runs to 16 residues. Per the germline V gene, CDR1 is SGHRS and CDR2 is YFSETQ. Losses at the gene ends were 4 bases for V and 2 bases for J; bases not matched to a gene: 8. The CDR3 coding sequence is TGCGCCAGCAGCACGATAGCGGGGGCCTCCACAGATACGCAGTATTTT. Protein sequence: CASSTIAGASTDTQYF.

The chain has TRBV7-9 and TRBJ1-5; 10 positions agree with TRBD1. The junction had 9 bases not matched to a gene; V was cut back by 5 bases and J by 2 bases. The CDR3 consists of 17 residues. Germline values: CDR1 SEHNR, CDR2 FQNEAQ (reference sequence). CDR3 sequence: CASSGRDRGSGNQPQHF. The CDR3 nucleotides read TGTGCCAGCAGCGGAAGGGACAGGGGAAGTGGCAATCAGCCCCAGCATTTT.

The V gene is TRBV4-1, the J gene TRBJ2-7, with 7 nucleotides matching TRBD1. This CDR3 contains 15 residues. The junction had 7 bases not matched to a gene; V was cut back by 2 bases and J by 3 bases. Germline V gene sequence: CDR1 MGHRA, CDR2 YSYEKL. The DNA for the CDR3 is TGCGCCAGCAGCCAAAAGTGGACAGGTGACTACGAGCAGTACTTC. It specifies CASSQKWTGDYEQYF.

The chain links TRBV5-1 to TRBJ2-5; 11 bases agree with TRBD1. V dropped 5 bases and J dropped 5; count of bases not matched to a gene: 11. Germline V gene sequence: CDR1 SGHRS, CDR2 YFSETQ. The CDR3 runs to 16 residues. The DNA for the CDR3 is TGCGCCAGCAGGAGGACAGGGGGCGGTGGGTCGGAGACCCAGTACTTC. It translates to CASRRTGGGGSETQYF.

This sequence joins TRBV3-1 (or the pseudogene TRBV3-2) and TRBJ1-6, with 10 bases matching TRBD1. The CDR3 loop spans 14 amino acids. V was clipped by 5 bases and J by 6 bases; unmatched bases: 1. CDR1 and CDR2 from the germline V gene are LGHDT and YNNKEL (reference sequence). The CDR3 bases are TGTGCCAGCAGCGACAGGGGGCGTAATTCACCCCTCCACTTT. This translates into CASSDRGRNSPLHF.

This clone was detected a few times. The chain recombines TRBV6-1 with TRBJ2-3; TRBD2 matches 11 bases. J was trimmed by 6 bases and V by 2 bases; bases with no gene match: 10. CDR3 size: 17 residues. Germline V gene sequence: CDR1 MNHNS, CDR2 SASEGT. This chain's CDR3 is CASSEHPPLAGGDTQYF. The CDR3 bases are TGTGCCAGCAGTGAACACCCCCCCCTAGCGGGGGGTGATACGCAGTATTTT.

The chain is built from TRBV30 and TRBJ1-5; 10 bases fit TRBD1. The length of the CDR3 is 13 residues. V trimming: 8 bases; J trimming: 9 bases; junction bases outside the gene matches: 10. Germline V gives CDR1 GTSNPN, CDR2 SVGIG (reference sequence). The CDR3 DNA reads TGTGCCACCACGGACAGGGGGGTGCGGCCCCAGCATTTT. Encoded protein: CATTDRGVRPQHF.

The rearrangement uses TRBV18 and TRBJ1-2; 8 bases fit TRBD1. Trimming at V came to 2 bases and at J to 7 bases, leaving 6 bases not matched to a gene. Germline V CDR1 and CDR2: KGHSH, LQKENI. This CDR3 region has 14 residues. The CDR3 protein is CASSPGTGSPGYTF. The CDR3 bases are TGTGCCAGCTCACCAGGGACAGGTTCACCTGGCTACACCTTC.

V and J are TRBV2 and TRBJ1-6, with 10 bases identical to TRBD1. The CDR3 spans 16 residues. Germline trimming cut 3 bases from V and 7 bases from J; bases unmatched to any gene: 6. Germline lookup yields CDR1 SNHLY and CDR2 FYNNEI. The CDR3 DNA reads as TGTGCCAGCAGTGACGACAGGGGGCGCGTGAATTCACCCCTCCACTTT. Its translation is CASSDDRGRVNSPLHF. The complete variable domain, with remaining parts taken from reference TRBV2 and TRBJ1-6, reads EPEVTQTPSHQVTQMGQEVILRCVPISNHLYFYWYRQILGQKVEFLVSFYNNEISEKSEIFDDQFSVERPDGSNFTLKIRSTKLEDSAMYFCASSDDRGRVNSPLHFGNGTRLTVT.

This chain links TRBV18 with TRBJ2-1; D remains unclear. Germline V lookup: CDR1 KGHSH, CDR2 LQKENI. With 3 bases removed from V and 8 bases from J, the gap between germline ends came to 14 bases. This CDR3 contains 14 residues. Here the CDR3 DNA reads TGTGCCAGCTCACCTTCGTTTGGAGAGTATGAGCAGTTCTTC. Translated: CASSPSFGEYEQFF.

The gene calls are TRBV5-8 and TRBJ2-1; D call uncertain. The CDR3 runs 13 residues. V lost 4 bases and J 6 bases, leaving 11 bases between the germline ends. The germline gives CDR1 SGHTS, CDR2 YDEGEE. CDR3 region: CASSPQIINEQFF. As DNA, the CDR3 is TGTGCCAGCAGCCCACAAATTATCAATGAGCAGTTCTTC. The full variable domain, its missing parts supplied by reference TRBV5-8 and TRBJ2-1, is EAGVTQSPTHLIKTRGQQATLRCSPISGHTSVYWYQQALGLGLQFLLWYDEGEERNRGNFPPRFSGRQFPNYSSELNVNALELEDSALYLCASSPQIINEQFFGPGTRLTVL.

The chain has TRBV18 and TRBJ2-1; tentatively, D is TRBD1 (6 bases). CDR1 is KGHSH, CDR2 LQKENI, per germline. Trimming cost V 3 bases and J 4 bases, with 10 bases left between them. This CDR3 is 14 amino acids long. CDR3 amino acids: CASSPGTKYNEQFF. The CDR3, as DNA: TGTGCCAGCTCACCCGGGACAAAGTACAATGAGCAGTTCTTC.

This clone was recorded only once. The chain is built from TRBV12-5 and TRBJ1-2; unclear D gene. The CDR3 extends over 16 amino acids. V lost 0 bases and J lost 8, with 19 bases in between. CDR1 and CDR2 (germline): LGHNT, FRNRAP. CDR3: CASGLVRNTSQRGYTF. The CDR3 region has the DNA TGTGCTAGTGGTTTGGTACGGAACACCTCCCAGCGAGGCTACACCTTC.

The chain uses TRBV6-5 and TRBJ2-7; perhaps TRBD1 as D (5 bases). This CDR3 has 14 amino acids. The germline V and J ends were trimmed by 0 bases and 2 bases, with 8 bases remaining between them. In germline, CDR1 is MNHEY, CDR2 SVGAGI. Written as DNA, the CDR3 is TGTGCCAGCAGTTACTCGGGGCCAACCTACGAGCAGTACTTC. Protein product: CASSYSGPTYEQYF.

The chain is built from TRBV6-5 and TRBJ2-7; D possibly corresponds to TRBD1 (6 bases). V gave up 6 bases and J gave up 3 bases, with 18 bases separating them. The CDR3 spans 15 residues. In germline, CDR1 is MNHEY, CDR2 SVGAGI. CDR3 bases: TGTGCCAGCAGCCTCGGGACACCTGTTAACTACGAGCAGTACGTC. It encodes CASSLGTPVNYEQYV.